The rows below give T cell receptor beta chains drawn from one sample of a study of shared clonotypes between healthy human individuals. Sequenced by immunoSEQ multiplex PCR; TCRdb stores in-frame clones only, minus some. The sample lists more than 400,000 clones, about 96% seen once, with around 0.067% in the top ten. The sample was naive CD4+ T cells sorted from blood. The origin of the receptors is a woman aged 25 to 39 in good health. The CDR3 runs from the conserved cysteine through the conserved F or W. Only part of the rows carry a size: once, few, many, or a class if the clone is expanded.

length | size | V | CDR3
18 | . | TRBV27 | CASSTLKLGQGATDTQYF
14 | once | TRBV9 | CASSVARLTDTQYF
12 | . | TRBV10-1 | CASSGAGETQYF
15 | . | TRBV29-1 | CSVALIDRGFYGYTF
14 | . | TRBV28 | CASSLAGQNYGYTF
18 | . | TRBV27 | CASSFLGLAGTSTDTQYF
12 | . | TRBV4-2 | CASRRGSSEAFF
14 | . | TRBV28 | CASIKGDVGGELFF
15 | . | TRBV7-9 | CASSLAGGHTGELFF
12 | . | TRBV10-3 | CAISVDNQPQHF
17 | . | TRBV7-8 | CASTPSLRGSRNQPQHF
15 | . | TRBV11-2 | CASSPGPGLDYGYTF
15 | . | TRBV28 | CATRGGLADGNEQFF
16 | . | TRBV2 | CASGRTSGVGTDTQYF
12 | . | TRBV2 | CASSETERGYTF
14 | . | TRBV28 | CASSPSGLNSPLHF
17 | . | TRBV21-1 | CASSKASRALLGNEQFF
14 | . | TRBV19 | CASSLETGSYGYTF
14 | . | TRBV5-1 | CASSGGRGADTQYF
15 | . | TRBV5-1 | CASSLAFSGTYEQYF
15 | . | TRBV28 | CASSIPGLGRYEQYF
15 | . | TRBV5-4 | CASSLSSGSYNEQFF
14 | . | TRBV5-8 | CASSLGEGIYEQYF
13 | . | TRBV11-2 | CASSPRNQETQYF
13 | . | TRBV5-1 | CASSLGQNYGYTF
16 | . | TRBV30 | CAYHSPGQGVNSPLHF
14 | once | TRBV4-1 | CASSQGRRDDEQFF
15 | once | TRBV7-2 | CASSLNGQGTSPLHF